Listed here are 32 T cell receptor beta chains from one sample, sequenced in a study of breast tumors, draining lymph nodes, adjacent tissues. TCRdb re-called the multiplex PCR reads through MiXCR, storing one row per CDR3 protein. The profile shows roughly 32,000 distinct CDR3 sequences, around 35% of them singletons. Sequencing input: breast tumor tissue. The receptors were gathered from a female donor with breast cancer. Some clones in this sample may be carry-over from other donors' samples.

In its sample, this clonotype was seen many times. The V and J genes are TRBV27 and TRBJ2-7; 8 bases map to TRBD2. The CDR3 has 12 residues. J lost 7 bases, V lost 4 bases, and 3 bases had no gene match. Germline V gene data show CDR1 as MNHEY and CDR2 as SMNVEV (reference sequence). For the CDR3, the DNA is TGTGCCAGCAGTTCTTCTAGCGGGGAGCAGTACTTC. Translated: CASSSSSGEQYF.

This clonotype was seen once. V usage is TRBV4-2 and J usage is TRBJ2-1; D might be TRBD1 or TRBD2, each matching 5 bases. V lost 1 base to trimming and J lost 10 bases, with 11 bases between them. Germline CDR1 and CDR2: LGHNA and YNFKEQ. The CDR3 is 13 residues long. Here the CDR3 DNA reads TGTGCCAGCAGCCAAGGTAGACAGCGGGAGCAGTTCTTC. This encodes CASSQGRQREQFF.

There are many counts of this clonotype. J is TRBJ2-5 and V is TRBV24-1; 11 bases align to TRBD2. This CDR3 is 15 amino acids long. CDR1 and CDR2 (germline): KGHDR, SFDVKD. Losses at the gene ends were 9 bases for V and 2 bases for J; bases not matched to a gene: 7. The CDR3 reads CATGTGTSGQETQYF. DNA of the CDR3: TGTGCCACCGGAACAGGGACTAGCGGTCAAGAGACCCAGTACTTC.

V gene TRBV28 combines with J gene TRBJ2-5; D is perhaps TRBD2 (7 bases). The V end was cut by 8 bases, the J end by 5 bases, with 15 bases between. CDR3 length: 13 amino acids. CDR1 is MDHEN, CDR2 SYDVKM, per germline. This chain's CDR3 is CASVGGAGETQYF. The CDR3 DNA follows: TGTGCCAGCGTTGGGGGGGCAGGGGAGACCCAGTACTTC.

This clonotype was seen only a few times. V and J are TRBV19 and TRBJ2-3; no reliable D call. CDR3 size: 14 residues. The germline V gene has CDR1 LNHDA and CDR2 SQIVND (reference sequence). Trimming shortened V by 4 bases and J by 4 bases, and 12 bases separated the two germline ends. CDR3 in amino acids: CASSSNLRADTQYF. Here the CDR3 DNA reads TGTGCCAGTAGTAGTAACTTACGGGCAGATACGCAGTATTTT.

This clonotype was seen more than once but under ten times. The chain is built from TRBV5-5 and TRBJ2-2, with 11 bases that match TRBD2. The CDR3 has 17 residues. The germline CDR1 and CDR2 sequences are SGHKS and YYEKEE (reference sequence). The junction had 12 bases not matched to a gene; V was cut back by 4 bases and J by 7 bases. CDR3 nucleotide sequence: TGTGCCAGCAGCCATACTTTACTAGCGGGAGTGGTCGGGGAGCTGTTTTTT. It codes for CASSHTLLAGVVGELFF.

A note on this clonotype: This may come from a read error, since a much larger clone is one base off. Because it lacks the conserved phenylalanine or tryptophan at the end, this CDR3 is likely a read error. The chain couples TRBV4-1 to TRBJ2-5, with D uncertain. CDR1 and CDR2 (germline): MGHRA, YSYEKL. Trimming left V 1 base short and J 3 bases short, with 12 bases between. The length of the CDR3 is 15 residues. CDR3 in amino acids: CASSQGHGSKETQYS. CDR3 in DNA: TGCGCCAGCAGCCAAGGTCACGGTAGTAAAGAGACCCAGTACTCC.

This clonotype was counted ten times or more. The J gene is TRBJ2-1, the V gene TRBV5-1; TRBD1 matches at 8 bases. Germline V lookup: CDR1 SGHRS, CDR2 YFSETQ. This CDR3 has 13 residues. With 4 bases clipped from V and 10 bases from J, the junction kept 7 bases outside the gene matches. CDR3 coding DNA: TGCGCCAGCAGCCTGACAGGGGCTAGGGAGCAGTTCTTC. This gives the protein CASSLTGAREQFF.

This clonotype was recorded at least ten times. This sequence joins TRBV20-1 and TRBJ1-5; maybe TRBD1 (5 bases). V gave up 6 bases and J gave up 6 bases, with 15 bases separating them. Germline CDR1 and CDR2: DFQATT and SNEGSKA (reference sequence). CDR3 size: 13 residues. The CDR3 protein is CSAGGKGGQPQHF. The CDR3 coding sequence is TGCAGTGCCGGGGGTAAGGGTGGTCAGCCCCAGCATTTT.

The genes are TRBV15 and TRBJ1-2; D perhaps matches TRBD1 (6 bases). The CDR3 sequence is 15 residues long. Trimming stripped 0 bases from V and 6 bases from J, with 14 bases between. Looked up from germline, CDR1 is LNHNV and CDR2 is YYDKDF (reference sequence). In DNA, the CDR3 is TGTGCCACCAGCAGAGATATAAACAGGGAGGATGGCTACACCTTC. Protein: CATSRDINREDGYTF.

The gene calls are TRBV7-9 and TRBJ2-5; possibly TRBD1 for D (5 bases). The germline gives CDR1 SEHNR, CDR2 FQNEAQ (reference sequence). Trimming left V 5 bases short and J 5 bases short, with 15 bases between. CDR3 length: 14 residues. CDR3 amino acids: CASSQIRVGETQYF. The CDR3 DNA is TGTGCCAGCAGCCAAATCAGGGTAGGCGAGACCCAGTACTTC.

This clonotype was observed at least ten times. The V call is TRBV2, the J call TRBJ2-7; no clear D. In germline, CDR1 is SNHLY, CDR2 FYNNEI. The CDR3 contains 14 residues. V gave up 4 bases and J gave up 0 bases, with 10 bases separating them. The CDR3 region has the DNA TGTGCCAGCAGTGTAATACCAAGCTCCTACGAGCAGTACTTC. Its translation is CASSVIPSSYEQYF.

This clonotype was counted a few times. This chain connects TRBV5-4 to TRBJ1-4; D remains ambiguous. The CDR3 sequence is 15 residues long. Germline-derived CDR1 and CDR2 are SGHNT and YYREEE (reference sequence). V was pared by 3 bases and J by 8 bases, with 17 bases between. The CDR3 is CASSSDREQREKLFF. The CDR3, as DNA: TGTGCCAGCAGCTCTGACCGGGAGCAAAGGGAAAAACTGTTTTTT.

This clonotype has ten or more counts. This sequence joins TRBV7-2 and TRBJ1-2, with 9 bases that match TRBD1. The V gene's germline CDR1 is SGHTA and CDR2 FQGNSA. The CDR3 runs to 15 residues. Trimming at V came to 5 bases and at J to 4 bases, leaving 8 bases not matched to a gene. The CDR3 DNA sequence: TGTGCCAGCAGCCCCCGGGACAGGGTGTTCTATGGCTACACCTTC. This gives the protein CASSPRDRVFYGYTF.

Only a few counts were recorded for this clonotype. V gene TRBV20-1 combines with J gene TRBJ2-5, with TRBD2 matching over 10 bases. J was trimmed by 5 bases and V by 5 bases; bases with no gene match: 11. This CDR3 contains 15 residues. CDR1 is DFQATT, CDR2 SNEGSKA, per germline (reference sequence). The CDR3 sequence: CSAASGGGGFETQYF. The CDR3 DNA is TGCAGTGCTGCAAGCGGGGGGGGGGGCTTCGAGACCCAGTACTTC.

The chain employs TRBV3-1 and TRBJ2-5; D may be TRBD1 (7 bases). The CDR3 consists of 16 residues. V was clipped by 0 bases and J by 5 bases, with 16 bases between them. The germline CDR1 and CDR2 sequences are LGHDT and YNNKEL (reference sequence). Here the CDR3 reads CASSQDLYRGGETQYF. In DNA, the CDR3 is TGTGCCAGCAGCCAAGATCTGTACAGGGGAGGCGAGACCCAGTACTTC.

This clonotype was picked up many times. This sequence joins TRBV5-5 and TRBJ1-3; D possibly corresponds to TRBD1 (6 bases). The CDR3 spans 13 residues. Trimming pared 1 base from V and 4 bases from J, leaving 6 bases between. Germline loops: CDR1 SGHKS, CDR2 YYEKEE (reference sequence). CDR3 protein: CASSLTGGNTIYF. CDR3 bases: TGTGCCAGCAGCTTGACAGGGGGAAACACCATATATTTT.

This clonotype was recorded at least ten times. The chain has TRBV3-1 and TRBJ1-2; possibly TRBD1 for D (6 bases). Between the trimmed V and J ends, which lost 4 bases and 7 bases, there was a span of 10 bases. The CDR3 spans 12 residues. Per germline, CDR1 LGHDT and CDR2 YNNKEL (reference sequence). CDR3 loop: CASSRDTAGYTF. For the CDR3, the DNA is TGTGCCAGCAGCCGGGACACGGCTGGCTACACCTTC. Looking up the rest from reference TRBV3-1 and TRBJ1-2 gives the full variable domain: DTAVSQTPKYLVTQMGNDKSIKCEQNLGHDTMYWYKQDSKKFLKIMFSYNNKELIINETVPNRFSPKSPDKAHLNLHINSLELGDSAVYFCASSRDTAGYTFGSGTRLTVV.

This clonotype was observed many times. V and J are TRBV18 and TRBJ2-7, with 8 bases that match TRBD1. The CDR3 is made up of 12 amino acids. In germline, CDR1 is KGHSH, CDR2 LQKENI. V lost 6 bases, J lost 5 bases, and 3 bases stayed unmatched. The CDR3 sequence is CASSRTGHEQYF. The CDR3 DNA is TGTGCCAGCTCTAGGACAGGGCACGAGCAGTACTTC.

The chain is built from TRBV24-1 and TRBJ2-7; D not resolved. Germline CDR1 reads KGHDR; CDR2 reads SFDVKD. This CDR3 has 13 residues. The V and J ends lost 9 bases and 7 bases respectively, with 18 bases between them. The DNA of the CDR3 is TGTGCCACCGGTGGCAACCCCTCTACGGAGCAGTACTTC. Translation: CATGGNPSTEQYF.

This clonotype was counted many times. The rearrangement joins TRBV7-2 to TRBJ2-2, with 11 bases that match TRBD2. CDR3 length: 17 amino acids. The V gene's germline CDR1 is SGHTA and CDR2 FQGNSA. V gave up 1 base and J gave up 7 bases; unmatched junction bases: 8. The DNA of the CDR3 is TGTGCCAGCAGCTTAGAGATAGCGGGAGGGCCTGGCGGGGAGCTGTTTTTT. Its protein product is CASSLEIAGGPGGELFF.

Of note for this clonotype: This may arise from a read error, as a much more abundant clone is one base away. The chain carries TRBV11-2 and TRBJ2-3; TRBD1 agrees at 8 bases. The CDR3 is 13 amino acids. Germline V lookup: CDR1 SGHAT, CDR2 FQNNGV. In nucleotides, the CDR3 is TGTGCCTGCAGCACGGACAGGGCGGATACGCAGTATTTT. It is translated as CACSTDRADTQYF.

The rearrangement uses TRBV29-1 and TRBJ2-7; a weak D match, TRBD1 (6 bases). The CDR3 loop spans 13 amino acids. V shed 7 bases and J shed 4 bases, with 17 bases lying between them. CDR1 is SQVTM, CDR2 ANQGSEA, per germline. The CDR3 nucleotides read TGCAGCGCCGTGGGTGGCAGGGGATACGAGCAGTACTTC. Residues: CSAVGGRGYEQYF.

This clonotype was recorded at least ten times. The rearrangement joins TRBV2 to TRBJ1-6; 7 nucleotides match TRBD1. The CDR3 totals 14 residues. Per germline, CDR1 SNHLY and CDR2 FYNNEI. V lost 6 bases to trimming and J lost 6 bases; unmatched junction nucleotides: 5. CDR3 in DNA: TGTGCCAGCAGGACAGGGTCGGGTAATTCACCCCTCCACTTT. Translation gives CASRTGSGNSPLHF.

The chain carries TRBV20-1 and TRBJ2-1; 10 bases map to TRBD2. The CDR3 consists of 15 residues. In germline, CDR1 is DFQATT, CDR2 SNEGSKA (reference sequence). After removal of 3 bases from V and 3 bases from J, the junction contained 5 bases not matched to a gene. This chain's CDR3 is CSASPSGRNYNEQFF. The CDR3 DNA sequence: TGCAGTGCTAGTCCTAGCGGGAGAAACTACAATGAGCAGTTCTTC.

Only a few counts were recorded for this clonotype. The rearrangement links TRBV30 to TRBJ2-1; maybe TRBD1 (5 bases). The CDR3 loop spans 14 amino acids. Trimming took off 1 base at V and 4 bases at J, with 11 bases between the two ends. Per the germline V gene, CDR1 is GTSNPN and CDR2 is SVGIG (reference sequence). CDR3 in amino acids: CAWSANAGYNEQFF. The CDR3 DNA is TGTGCCTGGAGTGCCAACGCAGGGTACAATGAGCAGTTCTTC.

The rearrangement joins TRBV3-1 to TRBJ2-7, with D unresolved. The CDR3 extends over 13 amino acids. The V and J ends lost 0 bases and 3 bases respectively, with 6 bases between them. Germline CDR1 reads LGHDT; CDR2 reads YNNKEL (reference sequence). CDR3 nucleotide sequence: TGTGCCAGCAGCCAAGAGATCGGCTACGAGCAGTACTTC. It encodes CASSQEIGYEQYF.

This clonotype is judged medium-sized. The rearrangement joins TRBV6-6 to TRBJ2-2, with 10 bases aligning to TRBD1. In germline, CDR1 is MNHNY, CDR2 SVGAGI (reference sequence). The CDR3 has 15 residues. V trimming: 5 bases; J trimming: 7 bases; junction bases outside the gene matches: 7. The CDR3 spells CASSPEGQGNGELFF. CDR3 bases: TGTGCCAGCAGTCCTGAGGGACAGGGGAACGGGGAGCTGTTTTTT.

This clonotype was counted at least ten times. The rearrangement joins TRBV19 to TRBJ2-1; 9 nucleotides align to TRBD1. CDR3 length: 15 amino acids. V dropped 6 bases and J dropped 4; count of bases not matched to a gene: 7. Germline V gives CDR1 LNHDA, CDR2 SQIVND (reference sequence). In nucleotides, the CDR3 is TGTGCCAGTAGCCCCGGGACAGGGATATACAATGAGCAGTTCTTC. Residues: CASSPGTGIYNEQFF.

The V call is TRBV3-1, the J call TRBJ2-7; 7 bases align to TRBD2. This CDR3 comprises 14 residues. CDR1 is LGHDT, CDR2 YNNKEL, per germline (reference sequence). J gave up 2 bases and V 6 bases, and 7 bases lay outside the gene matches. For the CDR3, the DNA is TGTGCCAGCAGTCTCAGGGAGGGCACCTACGAGCAGTACTTC. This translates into CASSLREGTYEQYF.

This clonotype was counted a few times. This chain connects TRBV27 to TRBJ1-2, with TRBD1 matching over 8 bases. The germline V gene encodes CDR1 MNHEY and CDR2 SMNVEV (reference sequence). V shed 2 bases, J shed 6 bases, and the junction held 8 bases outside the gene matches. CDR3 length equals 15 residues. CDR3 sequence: CASSLTARGQDGYTF. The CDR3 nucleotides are TGTGCCAGCAGTTTAACAGCCAGGGGGCAGGATGGCTACACCTTC.

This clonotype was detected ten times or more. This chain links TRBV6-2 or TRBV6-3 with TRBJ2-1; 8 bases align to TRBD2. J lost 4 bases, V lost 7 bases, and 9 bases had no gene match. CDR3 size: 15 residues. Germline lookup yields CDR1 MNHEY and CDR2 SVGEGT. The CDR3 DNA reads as TGTGCCAGCATGGTACTTAGCGGGGTATACAATGAGCAGTTCTTC. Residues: CASMVLSGVYNEQFF.